The 5 T cell receptor beta chains listed next were all sequenced from one sample in a study of blood T cell repertoires in COVID-19. Produced via immunoSEQ multiplex PCR; TCRdb's table is partial and in-frame only. This table holds 30,000 to 40,000 clones, 85% found once. Material for sequencing was peripheral blood. Receptors were obtained from a human donor with acute or convalescent COVID-19. The donor label of this sample is uncertain.

This chain uses TRBV19 with TRBJ1-1, with D possibly matching TRBD1 (5 bases). Germline CDR1 LNHDA, CDR2 SQIVND (reference sequence). This CDR3 has 16 residues. The V end lost 4 bases, the J end lost 1 base, and 16 bases lay between the germline ends. The CDR3 region is CASSTLGHPQNTEAFF. In nucleotides, the CDR3 is TGTGCCAGTAGTACCCTCGGACACCCGCAGAACACTGAAGCTTTCTTT.

This clone was seen more than once but under ten times. The rearrangement joins TRBV5-4 to TRBJ2-2; 10 nucleotides match TRBD1. The CDR3 is made up of 16 amino acids. V lost 8 bases and J lost 2; bases outside the gene matches: 9. Germline V CDR1 and CDR2: SGHNT, YYREEE (reference sequence). This CDR3 is CASQKGTGENTGELFF. DNA of the CDR3: TGTGCCAGTCAAAAGGGGACAGGGGAAAACACCGGGGAGCTGTTTTTT.

V and J are TRBV23-1 and TRBJ2-5; 7 nucleotides match TRBD2. TRBV23-1 is classed as an ORF, of uncertain function. Losses at the gene ends were 0 bases for V and 0 bases for J; bases not matched to a gene: 4. There are 16 residues in the CDR3. CDR3 bases: TGCGCCAGCAGTCAATCGGAGAGCGGGAACCAAGAGACCCAGTACTTC. Its translation: CASSQSESGNQETQYF.

V and J are TRBV12-5 and TRBJ2-7, with a possible D match to TRBD1 (6 bases). V lost 7 bases and J 5 bases, leaving 21 bases between the germline ends. The CDR3 extends over 15 amino acids. Germline V gives CDR1 LGHNT, CDR2 FRNRAP. CDR3 sequence: CASADFGQGRDEQYF. The CDR3 bases are TGTGCTAGTGCAGACTTTGGGCAGGGGCGCGACGAGCAGTACTTC.

This rearrangement joins TRBV5-5 to TRBJ1-2, with TRBD1 matching 8 bases. Germline CDR1 SGHKS, CDR2 YYEKEE (reference sequence). There are 15 residues in the CDR3. The V and J ends lost 1 base and 4 bases, in that order; junction bases with no gene match: 6. In nucleotides, the CDR3 is TGTGCCAGCAGCTTGAGAACAGGGGGAGGCTATGGCTACACCTTC. Its protein is CASSLRTGGGYGYTF.